Here is one TCR beta chain with its context. Its specificity is not known. This sample was taken from a study of cytomegalovirus exposure and HLA in healthy donors. Looking at the study overall: Genetic ancestry analysis placed about 76% of the 400 or so donors that were genotyped in the Caucasian-associated cluster.

The J segment lost 9 bases and the V segment lost 10 bases, leaving 8 bases of the junction unmatched. The CDR3 runs 13 residues. The V gene's germline CDR1 is KGHSH and CDR2 LQKENI. Study-level results: The study had only CMV serostatus as immune exposure information. In a later analysis, TCR association rates varied by HLA locus: DRB1 most, HLA-C fewest.

PCR was performed using 60 Vbeta and 13 Jbeta primers. The table came from immunoSEQ multiplex PCR; TCRdb's copy has only in-frame clones and leaves some out. In total, the table holds nearly 200,000 clones. This receptor was identified in a boy between 10 and 17 years old in good health and CMV-seronegative. The sample consisted of PBMCs. The chain recombines TRBV18 with TRBJ2-2; 10 nucleotides align to TRBD2. The CDR3 spells CATQPGLARELFF. The CDR3, as DNA: TGTGCCACGCAACCGGGACTAGCGCGGGAGCTGTTTTTT.